This entry lists 5 T cell receptor beta chains sequenced from one sample in a study of blood T cell repertoires in COVID-19. Clones were read by immunoSEQ multiplex PCR, and TCRdb kept only the in-frame ones, dropping some. This table holds about 23,000 clones, 60% to 75% found once. The sample taken for sequencing was peripheral blood. The receptors were gathered from a man over 45 with COVID-19, enrolled during active disease.

The chain combines TRBV28 with TRBJ2-7; the D is unclear. Germline values: CDR1 MDHEN, CDR2 SYDVKM. Trimming took 2 bases from V and 0 from J, leaving 8 bases between them. The CDR3 contains 14 residues. CDR3 residues: CASSLERSSYEQYF. The CDR3 nucleotides are TGTGCCAGCAGTTTAGAGAGGAGCTCCTACGAGCAGTACTTC.

The chain carries TRBV3-1 (or the pseudogene TRBV3-2) and TRBJ2-1; D might be TRBD1 (6 bases). Germline values: CDR1 LGHDT, CDR2 YNNKEL (reference sequence). V was trimmed by 3 bases and J by 0 bases, leaving 6 bases between them. This CDR3 comprises 14 residues. CDR3 sequence (DNA): TGTGCCAGCAGCCACAGGGGCTCCTACAATGAGCAGTTCTTC. It specifies CASSHRGSYNEQFF.

This clone was picked up a small number of times. This rearrangement joins TRBV21-1 to TRBJ1-5; TRBD1, the D gene given by the table, was not confirmed from the DNA. TRBV21-1 is a documented pseudogene. The CDR3 is 17 residues long. The CDR3 sequence is CASSLPGADPFNQPQHF. The CDR3 DNA is TGTGCCAGCAGCCTTCCTGGGGCAGATCCCTTCAATCAGCCCCAGCATTTT.

The rearrangement uses TRBV19 and TRBJ2-5, with D possibly matching TRBD2 (7 bases). The germline V and J ends were trimmed by 5 bases and 4 bases, with 20 bases remaining between them. The CDR3 covers 16 residues. Germline V gene lookup returns CDR1 LNHDA and CDR2 SQIVND (reference sequence). The CDR3 nucleotides read TGTGCCAGTAGTGACAACTGGGGGGGGGCCGGAGAGACCCAGTACTTC. Its translation: CASSDNWGGAGETQYF.

The V and J genes are TRBV27 and TRBJ2-1, with D perhaps TRBD1 (6 bases). This CDR3 contains 13 residues. Trimming removed 6 bases from V and 10 bases from J, with 16 bases in between. Germline lookup yields CDR1 MNHEY and CDR2 SMNVEV (reference sequence). The CDR3 DNA reads as TGTGCCAGCAGAGAACAGGGCGAGCGGGAGCAGTTCTTC. Protein sequence: CASREQGEREQFF.